The subject of this entry is one T cell receptor (beta chain). Its specificity is not known. TCRdb's table, derived via immunoSEQ multiplex PCR, lists solely in-frame clones and lacks some. The sample lists about 15,000 clones, 60% to 75% occurring once. Germline lookup yields CDR1 LNHDA and CDR2 SQIVND (reference sequence). V shed 10 bases and J shed 5 bases, with 17 bases lying between them. The length of the CDR3 is 14 residues. The source of the sample is a study of chemoradiotherapy in HPV16-positive cancers. Study-wide findings and caveats: For HPV16-positive patients, expanding HPV-responsive T cells associated with longer recurrence-free survival. Candidate HPV-specific clones and E7-related TCR motifs grew in tumor during treatment.

This receptor was identified in a human donor with HPV-associated anogenital cancer. The chain joins TRBV19 to TRBJ2-2; D is possibly TRBD1 or TRBD2 (5 bases each). This material was acquired from a patient who underwent chemoradiotherapy. CDR3 sequence: CATLNTGGTGELFF. The CDR3 nucleotides are TGTGCCACCTTGAATACTGGGGGAACCGGGGAGCTGTTTTTT. Looking up the rest from reference TRBV19 and TRBJ2-2 gives the full variable domain: DGGITQSPKYLFRKEGQNVTLSCEQNLNHDAMYWYRQDPGQGLRLIYYSQIVNDFQKGDIAEGYSVSREKKESFPLTVTSAQKNPTAFYLCATLNTGGTGELFFGEGSRLTVL.